These 26 T cell receptor beta chains were sequenced from one sample in a study of breast tumors, draining lymph nodes, adjacent tissues (dated by TCRdb to 2016 to 2018). Lymph node samples were obtained from the axillary draining lymph nodes of breast cancer patients. Library construction relied on multiplex PCR. The sequencing machine was an Illumina HiSeq 2000. The public reads were run again by TCRdb, first through fastp at Q25 and then through MiXCR, and only productive beta chains were kept. Rows matching on CDR3 protein sequence are summarized as one entry with the most common DNA and genes. The sample has around 290,000 distinct CDR3 sequences on record, 30% to 35% of them singletons. More than 0.85% of the sample comes from the top ten. The sample consisted of axillary lymph node tissue. The source is a female donor with breast cancer. Some clones in this sample may be carry-over from other donors' samples.

This clonotype was counted many times. V is TRBV24-1 and J is TRBJ2-3; perhaps TRBD1 as D (6 bases). Germline V gene lookup returns CDR1 KGHDR and CDR2 SFDVKD. V was cut by 6 bases and J by 8 bases, with 17 bases left in between. This CDR3 is built from 14 residues. The CDR3 DNA reads as TGTGCCACCAGTCCAGAGGCAGGGGTGGGTACGCAGTATTTT. It is translated as CATSPEAGVGTQYF.

This clonotype has only a few counts. The chain joins TRBV5-4 to TRBJ2-2, with D perhaps assigned TRBD1 or TRBD2 (5 bases each). CDR1 SGHNT and CDR2 YYREEE come from the germline V gene (reference sequence). The CDR3 has 14 residues. Trimming pared 0 bases from V and 6 bases from J, leaving 9 bases between. CDR3 coding DNA: TGTGCCAGCAGCTTGGCGGGGCGTGCCGGGGAGCTGTTTTTT. Encoded protein: CASSLAGRAGELFF.

A single count supports this clonotype. A single base separates this from a much larger clone, so it may be a read error. The chain carries TRBV7-9 and TRBJ1-3, with unresolved D. The CDR3 is made up of 15 amino acids. Trimming cost V 5 bases and J 2 bases, with 13 bases left between them. Germline CDR1 and CDR2: SEHNR and FQNEAQ (reference sequence). CDR3 DNA: TGTGCCAGCAGCCTTGGAAAAGTACCTGGAAACACCATATATTTT. Translated, it gives CASSLGKVPGNTIYF.

This clonotype was observed many times. This sequence joins TRBV20-1 and TRBJ2-7; D is unresolved. Germline assignment: CDR1 DFQATT and CDR2 SNEGSKA (reference sequence). This CDR3 spans 13 amino acids. Trimming took off 2 bases at V and 2 bases at J, with 10 bases between the two ends. The DNA of the CDR3 is TGCAGTGCTAGACCCCCGGCTACCTACGAGCAGTACTTC. It codes for CSARPPATYEQYF.

This clonotype was detected many times. The DNA of the CDR3 is TGTGCCAGCAGCGTAGATGGAGGGAGGCAGCCCCAGCATTTT. Protein: CASSVDGGRQPQHF. The chain links TRBV9 to TRBJ1-5; no definite D call. The germline V gene encodes CDR1 SGDLS and CDR2 YYNGEE. V gave up 0 bases and J gave up 7 bases, with 11 bases separating them. The length of the CDR3 is 14 residues.

The CDR3 coding sequence is TGTGCCAGCAGGAGGGATAGTACGAACGGGGAGCTGTTTTTT. This translates into CASRRDSTNGELFF. The chain has TRBV6-2 or TRBV6-3 and TRBJ2-2; TRBD2 is a possible D gene (5 bases). Trimming pared 6 bases from V and 7 bases from J, leaving 15 bases between. The length of the CDR3 is 14 residues. Germline V gene lookup returns CDR1 MNHEY and CDR2 SVGEGT.

This clonotype was recorded at least ten times. This rearrangement joins TRBV7-3 to TRBJ2-5; 7 nucleotides agree with TRBD2. Germline lookup yields CDR1 SGHTA and CDR2 FQGTGA. V trimming: 5 bases; J trimming: 3 bases; junction bases outside the gene matches: 6. This CDR3 comprises 14 residues. This CDR3 is CASSRLGREETQYF. Here the CDR3 DNA reads TGTGCCAGCAGCCGCCTAGGGAGGGAAGAGACCCAGTACTTC.

This clonotype was seen once. No conserved phenylalanine or tryptophan ends this CDR3, so it is likely a read error. This rearrangement joins TRBV5-5 to TRBJ1-2; unclear D gene. The CDR3 loop spans 13 amino acids. The germline gives CDR1 SGHKS, CDR2 YYEKEE (reference sequence). Trimming removed 2 bases from V and 4 bases from J, with 9 bases in between. The CDR3 region is CASSFKPAYGYTL. The CDR3 DNA reads TGTGCCAGCAGCTTTAAGCCCGCCTATGGCTACACCCTC.

This clonotype was detected ten times or more. Here the CDR3 reads CARAGNEQFF. The CDR3 region has the DNA TGTGCCAGAGCGGGGAATGAGCAGTTCTTC. V usage is TRBV9 and J usage is TRBJ2-1, with 7 bases identical to TRBD2. The CDR3 is 10 amino acids. With V trimmed by 8 bases and J by 7 bases, 0 bases remained unmatched. CDR1 SGDLS and CDR2 YYNGEE come from the germline V gene.

This clonotype has a count of ten or more. The chain has TRBV10-2 and TRBJ2-5; weak D call: TRBD1 (6 bases). Trimming cost V 7 bases and J 4 bases, with 7 bases left between them. Germline-derived CDR1 and CDR2 are WSHSY and SAAADI. The CDR3 is made up of 11 amino acids. The DNA for the CDR3 is TGCGCCAGCATAGGGGGAGAGACCCAGTACTTC. Its protein product is CASIGGETQYF.

As concerns this clonotype: This clone may be a read error of a much larger clone one base away. The chain carries TRBV9 and TRBJ1-5, with unresolved D. The CDR3 has 14 amino acids. The germline V and J ends were trimmed by 6 bases and 5 bases, with 15 bases remaining between them. Germline V gene sequence: CDR1 SGDLS, CDR2 YYNGEE. The DNA for the CDR3 is TGTGCCAGCAACAACGGGGTGGTACATCAGCCCCAGCATTTT. It codes for CASNNGVVHQPQHF.

This clonotype was observed many times. The rearrangement links TRBV24-1 to TRBJ2-5; 7 bases align to TRBD1. CDR3 length: 17 residues. The germline gives CDR1 KGHDR, CDR2 SFDVKD. V was clipped by 3 bases and J by 5 bases; unmatched bases: 14. The CDR3 DNA reads TGTGCCACCAGTGATAAAGACCCACAGGGGCGCGGGGAGACCCAGTACTTC. It yields the protein CATSDKDPQGRGETQYF.

Here the CDR3 DNA reads TGCGCCAGCAGTGCTACTAGCGGGGAGGAGCGGACCCAGTACTTC. Translation gives CASSATSGEERTQYF. V is TRBV10-2 and J is TRBJ2-5; 10 bases map to TRBD2. With 4 bases clipped from V and 7 bases from J, the junction kept 9 bases outside the gene matches. The CDR3 is 15 residues long. CDR1 and CDR2 from the germline V gene are WSHSY and SAAADI.

This clonotype was seen at least ten times. V is TRBV20-1 and J is TRBJ2-7; unclear D gene. Germline CDR1 reads DFQATT; CDR2 reads SNEGSKA (reference sequence). V lost 6 bases to trimming and J lost 2 bases, with 11 bases between them. The CDR3 consists of 12 residues. The CDR3 here is CSALSFAYEQYF. CDR3 coding DNA: TGCAGTGCCCTATCCTTTGCCTACGAGCAGTACTTC.

This clonotype was found once. This may come from a read error, since a much larger clone is one base off. This likely comes from a read error, as the CDR3 has no conserved phenylalanine or tryptophan at its end. The rearrangement joins TRBV6-1 to TRBJ2-3, with D perhaps TRBD1 (5 bases). Germline V gives CDR1 MNHNS, CDR2 SASEGT. V was pared by 7 bases and J by 6 bases, with 17 bases between. This CDR3 comprises 14 residues. CDR3 in DNA: TGTGCCAGCATCCAGACAGTTCGTGGGGATACGCAGTATTCT. As protein: CASIQTVRGDTQYS.

This clonotype has at least ten counts. V gene TRBV11-3 combines with J gene TRBJ2-3; D is undetermined. V was cut by 6 bases and J by 2 bases, with 9 bases left in between. This CDR3 has 13 residues. Germline V lookup: CDR1 SGHNT, CDR2 YENEEA. CDR3 in amino acids: CASSYSHTDTQYF. The CDR3 bases are TGTGCCAGCAGTTATTCTCACACAGATACGCAGTATTTT.

This clonotype was found many times. The chain joins TRBV4-3 to TRBJ2-2; the D is unclear. Germline V gene sequence: CDR1 LGHNA, CDR2 YSLEER. This CDR3 has 14 amino acids. Trimming removed 0 bases from V and 6 bases from J, with 8 bases in between. The CDR3 is CASSQDLVAGELFF. CDR3 DNA sequence: TGCGCCAGCAGCCAAGATCTCGTGGCCGGGGAGCTGTTTTTT.

In this sample, this clonotype turned up many times. J is TRBJ1-2 and V is TRBV6-1; 8 bases align to TRBD1. Losses at the gene ends were 4 bases for V and 4 bases for J; bases not matched to a gene: 11. This CDR3 has 16 residues. The germline gives CDR1 MNHNS, CDR2 SASEGT. The DNA of the CDR3 is TGTGCCAGCAGTGCCCGTGTGGACAGGGCGGGCTATGGCTACACCTTC. It yields the protein CASSARVDRAGYGYTF.

This clonotype was observed once. A clone one base away is much larger, so this may be a read error. The rearrangement uses TRBV19 and TRBJ2-1, with 11 nucleotides matching TRBD2. The CDR3 runs 18 residues. Germline-derived CDR1 and CDR2 are LNHDA and SQIVND (reference sequence). The CDR3 sequence: CASSMALAGASSYNEQSF. The CDR3 region has the DNA TGTGCCAGTAGTATGGCACTAGCGGGGGCGAGCTCCTACAATGAGCAGTCCTTC. The full variable domain, completed using reference TRBV19 and TRBJ2-1, is DGGITQSPKYLFRKEGQNVTLSCEQNLNHDAMYWYRQDPGQGLRLIYYSQIVNDFQKGDIAEGYSVSREKKESFPLTVTSAQKNPTAFYLCASSMALAGASSYNEQSFGPGTRLTVL.

A note on this clonotype: A much larger clonotype is one base distant, so this may be a read error. This CDR3 is missing its conserved last phenylalanine or tryptophan, likely due to a read error. The chain carries TRBV5-1 and TRBJ2-7; maybe TRBD2 (6 bases). Trimming took off 4 bases at V and 0 bases at J, with 14 bases between the two ends. The CDR3 loop spans 15 amino acids. From germline, CDR1 is SGHRS and CDR2 YFSETQ. This chain's CDR3 is CASSPGDGSSYEQYL. CDR3 sequence (DNA): TGCGCCAGCAGCCCGGGGGACGGAAGCTCCTACGAGCAGTACTTG.

The gene calls are TRBV9 and TRBJ2-6; 9 bases are shared with TRBD1. This CDR3 spans 19 amino acids. V lost 3 bases and J lost 6; bases outside the gene matches: 16. The V gene's germline CDR1 is SGDLS and CDR2 YYNGEE. CDR3 bases: TGTGCCAGCAGCGAGGGGGACAGGGAAGTCACCACCGCGGCCAACGTCCTGACTTTC. Its translation: CASSEGDREVTTAANVLTF.

This clonotype was counted ten times or more. This chain connects TRBV10-3 to TRBJ2-5; either TRBD1 or TRBD2 may supply D (5 bases each). The CDR3 spans 14 residues. V lost 2 bases, J lost 5 bases, and 12 bases lay in between. CDR1 and CDR2 from the germline V gene are ENHRY and SYGVKD. Written as DNA, the CDR3 is TGTGCCATCAGTGAGGGGGGAGATCGGGAGACCCAGTACTTC. This gives the protein CAISEGGDRETQYF.

Ten or more counts support this clonotype. The V gene is TRBV10-3, the J gene TRBJ1-6; 7 nucleotides line up with TRBD1. With V trimmed by 6 bases and J by 8 bases, 7 bases remained unmatched. The CDR3 spans 14 residues. In germline, CDR1 is ENHRY, CDR2 SYGVKD. The CDR3 DNA reads TGTGCCATCAGGGGGACAGCCACAGATTCACCCCTCCACTTT. This translates into CAIRGTATDSPLHF.

In this sample, this clonotype turned up many times. The chain recombines TRBV7-3 with TRBJ2-1; TRBD2 matches at 7 bases. With 5 bases clipped from V and 1 base from J, the junction kept 5 bases outside the gene matches. Germline lookup yields CDR1 SGHTA and CDR2 FQGTGA. This CDR3 has 15 residues. CDR3 region: CASSESGDSYNEQFF. The DNA for the CDR3 is TGTGCCAGCAGCGAAAGCGGGGATTCCTACAATGAGCAGTTCTTC.

This clonotype was recorded at least ten times. The chain uses TRBV20-1 and TRBJ2-5, with D possibly being TRBD2 (6 bases). The ends were cut back, 6 bases at V and 0 bases at J, with 17 bases in the middle. Looked up from germline, CDR1 is DFQATT and CDR2 is SNEGSKA (reference sequence). CDR3 length: 15 amino acids. The CDR3 loop reads CSADGSSDYQETQYF. CDR3 bases: TGCAGTGCGGATGGTTCTAGCGATTACCAAGAGACCCAGTACTTC.

This clonotype was seen repeatedly, ten times or more. The chain employs TRBV10-2 and TRBJ2-3; no firm D call. Trimming took off 6 bases at V and 2 bases at J, with 15 bases between the two ends. CDR3 size: 15 residues. Per the germline V gene, CDR1 is WSHSY and CDR2 is SAAADI. The CDR3 bases are TGCGCCAGCAGCCAGGACCCCCCGGACACAGATACGCAGTATTTT. Its translation: CASSQDPPDTDTQYF.